The next 32 T cell receptor beta chains were all read from a single sample in a study of T cell responses to AZD1222 COVID-19 vaccine. Method: immunoSEQ multiplex PCR; TCRdb's copy keeps in-frame clones and lacks some. The data show 45,000 to 60,000 clones, about 89% seen once. Source: peripheral blood, taken on day 0 of AZD1222 vaccination. Every receptor here comes from an adult in good health.

The chain recombines TRBV24-1 with TRBJ2-7, with 9 positions matching TRBD1. CDR3 size: 15 residues. Germline trimming cut 4 bases from V and 3 bases from J; bases unmatched to any gene: 6. Germline V gives CDR1 KGHDR, CDR2 SFDVKD. The CDR3 reads CATSEAGTGNYEQYF. Here the CDR3 DNA reads TGTGCCACCAGTGAGGCCGGGACAGGGAACTACGAGCAGTACTTC.

This clone came up once. The chain is built from TRBV6-5 and TRBJ1-2, with 11 nucleotides matching TRBD1. This CDR3 comprises 15 residues. The germline V gene has CDR1 MNHEY and CDR2 SVGAGI. V lost 4 bases to trimming and J lost 4 bases; unmatched junction nucleotides: 5. The DNA of the CDR3 is TGTGCCAGCAGTTCCGGGACAGGGGGTACCTATGGCTACACCTTC. It codes for CASSSGTGGTYGYTF.

The chain combines TRBV5-6 with TRBJ1-3; a weak D match, TRBD1 (5 bases). The CDR3 consists of 14 residues. Germline V gene data show CDR1 as SGHDT and CDR2 as YYEEEE. V was trimmed by 2 bases and J by 8 bases, leaving 14 bases between them. CDR3 bases: TGTGCCAGCAGCTTTGGGCAGGGATGGGACACCATATATTTT. This codes for CASSFGQGWDTIYF.

The chain recombines TRBV19 with TRBJ2-6, with D perhaps TRBD1 or TRBD2 (5 bases each). CDR1 LNHDA and CDR2 SQIVND come from the germline V gene (reference sequence). The V and J ends lost 7 bases and 0 bases respectively, with 13 bases between them. The CDR3 runs 16 residues. DNA of the CDR3: TGTGCCAGTACACACACAGGACTCTCTGGGGCCAACGTCCTGACTTTC. It specifies CASTHTGLSGANVLTF. Filled out from reference TRBV19 and TRBJ2-6, the complete variable domain reads DGGITQSPKYLFRKEGQNVTLSCEQNLNHDAMYWYRQDPGQGLRLIYYSQIVNDFQKGDIAEGYSVSREKKESFPLTVTSAQKNPTAFYLCASTHTGLSGANVLTFGAGSRLTVL.

The V gene is TRBV6-5, the J gene TRBJ2-1; no definite D call. CDR3 length: 12 residues. The V gene's germline CDR1 is MNHEY and CDR2 SVGAGI. V lost 5 bases to trimming and J lost 9 bases, with 11 bases between them. The CDR3 region is CASSMRLSEQFF. For the CDR3, the DNA is TGTGCCAGCAGTATGCGATTGAGTGAGCAGTTCTTC.

In DNA, the CDR3 is TGCGCCAGCAGCCATCTACAGGTCTCCTATGGCTACACCTTC. It translates to CASSHLQVSYGYTF. The chain employs TRBV4-1 and TRBJ1-2; possibly TRBD1 for D (5 bases). Germline V gene lookup returns CDR1 MGHRA and CDR2 YSYEKL. V lost 3 bases and J 4 bases, leaving 12 bases between the germline ends. The CDR3 spans 14 residues.

J is TRBJ2-1 and V is TRBV4-1, with 9 bases matching TRBD2. The CDR3 runs to 17 residues. The V gene's germline CDR1 is MGHRA and CDR2 YSYEKL. The V segment lost 1 base and the J segment 6 bases; nucleotides outside the gene matches: 10. The CDR3 nucleotides are TGCGCCAGCAGCCAAGTTCTAGCGGGAATTATAGGCAATGAGCAGTTCTTC. Protein sequence: CASSQVLAGIIGNEQFF.

The chain joins TRBV7-9 to TRBJ2-1, with D uncertain. CDR1 is SEHNR, CDR2 FQNEAQ, per germline (reference sequence). Between the trimmed V and J ends, which lost 1 base and 6 bases, there was a span of 10 bases. CDR3 length: 14 residues. The CDR3 is CASSLVSLGNEQFF. The CDR3 nucleotides are TGTGCCAGCAGCTTAGTGTCCTTAGGCAATGAGCAGTTCTTC.

This chain joins TRBV5-1 and TRBJ2-2; possible D gene TRBD2, 5 bases. There are 15 residues in the CDR3. Germline CDR1 and CDR2: SGHRS and YFSETQ. Trimming left V 2 bases short and J 4 bases short, with 12 bases between. CDR3 protein: CASSLTTTSTGELFF. The CDR3 DNA reads as TGCGCCAGCAGCTTAACAACAACTAGCACCGGGGAGCTGTTTTTT.

About this clone itself: One junction end disagrees with the germline gene, perhaps due to a read error. The V and J genes are TRBV5-1 and TRBJ1-1; D unresolved. The germline gives CDR1 SGHRS, CDR2 YFSETQ. CDR3 length equals 13 residues. CDR3 residues: CASSLMGNTETFF. The CDR3 DNA reads TGCGCCAGCAGCTTGATGGGGAACACTGAAACTTTCTTT.

The rearrangement joins TRBV3-1 (or the pseudogene TRBV3-2) to TRBJ1-2; 7 positions match TRBD1. The junction had 6 bases not matched to a gene; V was cut back by 3 bases and J by 2 bases. The CDR3 is 15 amino acids. Germline CDR1 is LGHDT and CDR2 is YNNKEL (reference sequence). CDR3 bases: TGTGCCAGCAGCCAGGGCCCGGGACAGAACTATGGCTACACCTTC. Residues: CASSQGPGQNYGYTF.

The V call is TRBV6-5, the J call TRBJ1-1; 7 bases are a match to TRBD1. Germline V lookup: CDR1 MNHEY, CDR2 SVGAGI. The CDR3 is 14 residues long. V dropped 5 bases and J dropped 1; count of bases not matched to a gene: 4. CDR3 DNA: TGTGCCAGCAGTCCCCGGACAGGGAACACTGAAGCTTTCTTT. Translation: CASSPRTGNTEAFF.

The chain carries TRBV18 and TRBJ2-7, with 7 nucleotides matching TRBD1. Trimming at V came to 6 bases and at J to 3 bases, leaving 5 bases not matched to a gene. There are 13 residues in the CDR3. Germline V lookup: CDR1 KGHSH, CDR2 LQKENI. Here the CDR3 reads CASSPRDSYEQYF. CDR3 DNA sequence: TGTGCCAGCTCGCCCCGGGACAGCTACGAGCAGTACTTC.

The rearrangement links TRBV5-1 to TRBJ2-1, with unresolved D. Germline V gene data show CDR1 as SGHRS and CDR2 as YFSETQ. The CDR3 contains 16 residues. With 4 bases removed from V and 4 bases from J, the gap between germline ends came to 18 bases. The CDR3 protein is CASSLGGIGTYNEQFF. The CDR3 DNA reads TGCGCCAGCAGCCTAGGCGGTATCGGAACTTACAATGAGCAGTTCTTC.

CDR3 in DNA: TGTGCCAGCAGCGTAGGCGCGGGATCGGAGACCCAGTACTTC. Translation gives CASSVGAGSETQYF. The chain joins TRBV9 to TRBJ2-5, with a weak D call TRBD2 (6 bases). Germline CDR1 reads SGDLS; CDR2 reads YYNGEE. Deletions cut 0 bases from V and 5 bases from J, with 11 bases between. This CDR3 region has 14 residues.

This clone was observed a single time. The chain carries TRBV5-6 and TRBJ1-3; D gene uncertain. This CDR3 comprises 14 residues. The germline V gene encodes CDR1 SGHDT and CDR2 YYEEEE. Trimming took 4 bases from V and 3 from J, leaving 11 bases between them. The chain's CDR3 is CASSEGMDGNTIYF. The CDR3 bases are TGTGCCAGCAGCGAGGGAATGGATGGAAACACCATATATTTT. The full variable domain, in which reference TRBV5-6 and TRBJ1-3 provide the parts outside the CDR3, is DAGVTQSPTHLIKTRGQQVTLRCSPKSGHDTVSWYQQALGQGPQFIFQYYEEEERQRGNFPDRFSGHQFPNYSSELNVNALLLGDSALYLCASSEGMDGNTIYFGEGSWLTVV.

The genes are TRBV9 and TRBJ2-1; possible D gene TRBD2, 6 bases. Germline-derived CDR1 and CDR2 are SGDLS and YYNGEE. The CDR3 runs 16 residues. V was shortened by 0 bases and J by 6 bases, with 16 bases between the two germline ends. The CDR3 DNA reads as TGTGCCAGCAGCGTAGGGGCTAGCGAAGTCTCCAATGAGCAGTTCTTC. Translated, it gives CASSVGASEVSNEQFF.

This chain joins TRBV10-3 and TRBJ1-5; D not resolved. From germline, CDR1 is ENHRY and CDR2 SYGVKD. With 5 bases removed from V and 3 bases from J, the gap between germline ends came to 8 bases. This CDR3 contains 13 residues. CDR3 loop: CAISSRPNQPQHF. DNA for the CDR3: TGTGCCATCAGTTCCCGCCCCAATCAGCCCCAGCATTTT.

The chain employs TRBV10-3 and TRBJ2-1; 12 nucleotides align to TRBD2. The CDR3 sequence is 17 residues long. In germline, CDR1 is ENHRY, CDR2 SYGVKD. V shed 4 bases and J 4 bases; nucleotides not matched to a gene: 8. The CDR3 nucleotides are TGTGCCATCAGTGGTGCTAGCGGGAGGGCCGGGTACAATGAGCAGTTCTTC. Amino acid sequence: CAISGASGRAGYNEQFF.

This sequence joins TRBV5-1 and TRBJ2-7; 8 bases match TRBD2. The CDR3 loop spans 13 amino acids. J lost 7 bases, V lost 3 bases, and 6 bases had no gene match. CDR1 and CDR2 (germline): SGHRS, YFSETQ. The CDR3 DNA follows: TGCGCCAGCAGCTACGAGCGGGAGCGTGAGCAGTACTTC. It codes for CASSYEREREQYF.

This clone was seen only once. The chain uses TRBV7-8 and TRBJ2-2, with TRBD2 identical over 7 bases. The ends lost 8 bases at V and 3 bases at J; junction bases unmatched: 9. Germline V gives CDR1 SGHVS, CDR2 FQNEAQ. The CDR3 has 15 amino acids. CDR3 region: CASGYGGGYTGELFF. CDR3 sequence (DNA): TGTGCCAGCGGATATGGGGGAGGGTACACCGGGGAGCTGTTTTTT.

The chain links TRBV19 to TRBJ2-5, with TRBD2 matching over 14 bases. V gave up 4 bases and J gave up 4 bases; unmatched junction bases: 5. Germline CDR1 and CDR2: LNHDA and SQIVND (reference sequence). The length of the CDR3 is 16 residues. The CDR3 DNA reads as TGTGCCAGTAGTAGCCGGGGACTAGCGGGAGCAGAGACCCAGTACTTC. Its protein product is CASSSRGLAGAETQYF. The variable domain in full, with the rest retrieved from reference TRBV19 and TRBJ2-5, is DGGITQSPKYLFRKEGQNVTLSCEQNLNHDAMYWYRQDPGQGLRLIYYSQIVNDFQKGDIAEGYSVSREKKESFPLTVTSAQKNPTAFYLCASSSRGLAGAETQYFGPGTRLLVL.

This chain joins TRBV7-9 and TRBJ2-1; TRBD1 aligns across 8 bases. V shed 5 bases, J shed 10 bases, and the junction held 7 bases outside the gene matches. From germline, CDR1 is SEHNR and CDR2 FQNEAQ (reference sequence). This CDR3 is built from 13 residues. DNA of the CDR3: TGTGCCAGCAGCCGAAAGGACAGGGAAGAGCAGTTCTTC. This encodes CASSRKDREEQFF. The full variable domain, its missing parts supplied by reference TRBV7-9 and TRBJ2-1, is DTGVSQNPRHKITKRGQNVTFRCDPISEHNRLYWYRQTLGQGPEFLTYFQNEAQLEKSRLLSDRFSAERPKGSFSTLEIQRTEQGDSAMYLCASSRKDREEQFFGPGTRLTVL.

A single count supports this clone. The chain recombines TRBV28 with TRBJ2-7; TRBD2 matches 7 bases. With V trimmed by 7 bases and J by 0 bases, 3 bases remained unmatched. The germline V gene encodes CDR1 MDHEN and CDR2 SYDVKM. The CDR3 covers 13 residues. This CDR3 reads CASKGGSSYEQYF. For the CDR3, the DNA is TGTGCCAGCAAGGGAGGGTCCTCCTACGAGCAGTACTTC. Using reference TRBV28 and TRBJ2-7 for the parts outside the CDR3, the full variable domain is DVKVTQSSRYLVKRTGEKVFLECVQDMDHENMFWYRQDPGLGLRLIYFSYDVKMKEKGDIPEGYSVSREKKERFSLILESASTNQTSMYLCASKGGSSYEQYFGPGTRLTVT.

The chain is built from TRBV7-2 and TRBJ1-5; D is undetermined. Looked up from germline, CDR1 is SGHTA and CDR2 is FQGNSA. V lost 1 base, J lost 7 bases, and 8 bases lay in between. The length of the CDR3 is 13 residues. CDR3 in DNA: TGTGCCAGCAGCTTAGGGCCGGTCCAGCCCCAGCATTTT. Protein sequence: CASSLGPVQPQHF.

The rearrangement links TRBV20-1 to TRBJ1-1; 7 bases agree with TRBD1. This CDR3 has 11 amino acids. CDR1 is DFQATT and CDR2 is SNEGSKA in the germline V gene (reference sequence). Unmatched junction bases numbered 5, after V lost 5 bases and J lost 8 bases. This CDR3 is CSAYTTGEAFF. CDR3 in DNA: TGCAGTGCTTATACGACAGGGGAAGCTTTCTTT.

V is TRBV5-1 and J is TRBJ2-7; 10 bases are a match to TRBD2. Germline values: CDR1 SGHRS, CDR2 YFSETQ. The CDR3 covers 14 residues. Unmatched junction bases numbered 8, after V lost 5 bases and J lost 6 bases. As DNA, the CDR3 is TGCGCCAGCAGTAGAGCGGGAGGGCCCCCCGAGCAGTACTTC. Translation: CASSRAGGPPEQYF.

V and J are TRBV27 and TRBJ2-3, with TRBD2 matching over 8 bases. Germline CDR1 reads MNHEY; CDR2 reads SMNVEV (reference sequence). This CDR3 has 15 residues. V lost 2 bases to trimming and J lost 2 bases; unmatched junction nucleotides: 3. CDR3: CASSLGGRSTDTQYF. In DNA, the CDR3 is TGTGCCAGCAGTTTAGGCGGGAGGTCCACAGATACGCAGTATTTT.

The CDR3 here is CASSLGDRSNTEAFF. The DNA of the CDR3 is TGTGCCAGCAGCTTGGGGGACAGATCGAACACTGAAGCTTTCTTT. This sequence joins TRBV5-8 and TRBJ1-1, with 7 bases aligning to TRBD1. The CDR3 consists of 15 residues. The germline gives CDR1 SGHTS, CDR2 YDEGEE. V lost 0 bases to trimming and J lost 1 base; unmatched junction nucleotides: 3.

The rearrangement joins TRBV4-1 to TRBJ2-3; D is unresolved. Trimming pared 3 bases from V and 6 bases from J, leaving 10 bases between. Looked up from germline, CDR1 is MGHRA and CDR2 is YSYEKL. This CDR3 comprises 13 residues. The CDR3 is CASSQDTLDTQYF. CDR3 sequence (DNA): TGCGCCAGCAGCCAGGATACTCTGGATACGCAGTATTTT.

The CDR3 is CASSPRRPRGTGELFF. The DNA of the CDR3 is TGTGCCAGCAGCCCCCGCAGGCCGCGAGGCACCGGGGAGCTGTTTTTT. This chain joins TRBV28 and TRBJ2-2, with D uncertain. V lost 6 bases, J lost 4 bases, and 18 bases lay in between. The germline gives CDR1 MDHEN, CDR2 SYDVKM. This CDR3 has 16 amino acids. Filled out from reference TRBV28 and TRBJ2-2, the complete variable domain reads DVKVTQSSRYLVKRTGEKVFLECVQDMDHENMFWYRQDPGLGLRLIYFSYDVKMKEKGDIPEGYSVSREKKERFSLILESASTNQTSMYLCASSPRRPRGTGELFFGEGSRLTVL.

The genes are TRBV28 and TRBJ1-2; D possibly corresponds to TRBD1 (5 bases). Trimming removed 5 bases at V and 8 bases at J, with 18 bases between. Per the germline V gene, CDR1 is MDHEN and CDR2 is SYDVKM. The CDR3 consists of 14 residues. The CDR3 bases are TGTGCCAGCAGTACTTCCGAGGGGTCGTGGGGCTACACCTTC. It encodes CASSTSEGSWGYTF.